The clone carrying this T cell receptor (beta chain) was seen only a few times. Its antigen is currently unknown. Germline assignment: CDR1 MNHNS and CDR2 SASEGT. Trimming removed 4 bases at V and 3 bases at J, with 13 bases between. This CDR3 has 14 amino acids. This sample was included in a study of T cell repertoires in cytomegalovirus infection. Study-level information: Public TCR beta signatures provided an indication of both CMV infection and a matching HLA type. Study findings and constraints: CMV carriers with the relevant HLA were identified by cumulative public TCR beta family frequency.

MiXCR, applied by TCRdb to the reads, yields one record per CDR3 protein. The table shows roughly 180,000 distinct CDR3 sequences, with about a fifth occurring only once. Sequencing used CD8+ T cells from cultured PBMCs, obtained from culture after CMV antigen stimulation. This sequence was found in a human donor in good health (CMV status not recorded). Some clones in this sample may be carry-over from other donors' samples. V gene TRBV6-1 combines with J gene TRBJ2-7; D not resolved. The CDR3 coding sequence is TGTGCCAGCAGTGTGATGACGGGTCGCTACGAGCAGTACTTC. It specifies CASSVMTGRYEQYF.